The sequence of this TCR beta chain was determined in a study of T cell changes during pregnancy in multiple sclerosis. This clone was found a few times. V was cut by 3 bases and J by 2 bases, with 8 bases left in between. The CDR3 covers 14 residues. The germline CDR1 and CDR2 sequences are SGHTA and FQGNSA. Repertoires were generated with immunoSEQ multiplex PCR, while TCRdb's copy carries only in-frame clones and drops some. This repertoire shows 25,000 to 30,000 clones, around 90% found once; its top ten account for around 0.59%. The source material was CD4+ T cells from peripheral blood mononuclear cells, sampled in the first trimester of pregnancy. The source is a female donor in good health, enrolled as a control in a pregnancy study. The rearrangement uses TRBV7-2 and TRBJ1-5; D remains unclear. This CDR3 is CASSFNQGNQPQHF. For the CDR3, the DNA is TGTGCCAGCAGCTTCAATCAGGGCAATCAGCCCCAGCATTTT.